The present entry profiles one T cell receptor beta chain with its context. Its antigen is unidentified. In germline, CDR1 is SEHNR, CDR2 FQNEAQ (reference sequence). The V end was cut by 2 bases, the J end by 10 bases, with 15 bases between. The CDR3 sequence is 15 residues long. These data belong to a study of shared clonotypes between healthy human individuals. Study-wide results and limits: The study generally estimated greater richness for naive than memory subsets. Relative to their counterparts shared across all four donors, non-shared clonotypes exhibited diminished generation probabilities.

Genomic DNA from each subset was divided evenly over several immunoSEQ plates. Data came from immunoSEQ multiplex PCR; TCRdb stores just in-frame clones and leaves some out. Altogether millions of clones are present, about 95% being singletons, with the ten largest covering more than 0.95%. As defined, naive CD8 cells were CD45RO-negative and positively selected for CCR7, with terminally differentiated effector memory CD45RA+ cells excluded. The study drew its donors from healthy HIV-negative adults without recent acute infections or vaccinations. The receptor was derived from a man aged 18 to 30 in good health. The J gene is TRBJ1-6, the V gene TRBV7-9, with a possible D match to TRBD1 (5 bases). Input material: naive CD8+ T cells sorted from blood. The CDR3 nucleotides are TGTGCCAGCAGCTTATACGGGGGGAAAGGCTCACCCCTCCACTTT. Amino acid sequence: CASSLYGGKGSPLHF. Full variable domain (outside the CDR3, taken from reference TRBV7-9 and TRBJ1-6): DTGVSQNPRHKITKRGQNVTFRCDPISEHNRLYWYRQTLGQGPEFLTYFQNEAQLEKSRLLSDRFSAERPKGSFSTLEIQRTEQGDSAMYLCASSLYGGKGSPLHFGNGTRLTVT.